Listed below are T cell receptor beta chains from one sample, sequenced in a study of cytomegalovirus exposure and HLA in healthy donors. Assay: immunoSEQ multiplex PCR; the TCRdb copy retains only in-frame clones and omits some. The top ten clones hold roughly 0.83% of a sample with over 150,000 clones, around 96% of them seen once. The source material was PBMCs. These receptor sequences come from a woman between 18 and 30 years old in good health and CMV-seronegative. Both conserved end residues are part of each CDR3. Only part of the rows carry a size: once, few, many, or a class if the clone is expanded.

j_call,clone_size,v_call,cdr3_aa
TRBJ2-2,-,TRBV4-1,CASSQVTSGDSTGELFF
TRBJ2-7,-,TRBV15,CATSPTSGGPYEQYF
TRBJ2-2,-,TRBV30,CAWSAPDRFTGELFF
TRBJ2-3,-,TRBV7-2,CSCGGALGDTQYF
TRBJ1-4,-,TRBV27,CASKTNEKLFF
TRBJ1-1,-,TRBV5-1,CASSWRGQLGTEAFF
TRBJ2-3,-,TRBV7-2,CASSASRSGGAWDTQYF
TRBJ2-7,-,TRBV7-6,CASSFRIPGQGLYEQYF
TRBJ2-3,-,TRBV10-3,CAISDPPMATGITDTQYF
TRBJ2-2,-,TRBV5-1,CASSLSPTNTGELFF
TRBJ2-3,-,TRBV27,CASSFQGLRTDTQYF
TRBJ1-6,-,TRBV15,CATRGGNHNSPLHF
TRBJ1-2,-,TRBV19,CASRMGQGAPLSGYTF
TRBJ2-6,once,TRBV7-3,CASSPGLSSGANVLTF
TRBJ1-1,-,TRBV5-6,CASSSPRVSNTEAFF
TRBJ2-1,-,TRBV7-9,CASSLGPSTRGNEQFF
TRBJ2-3,-,TRBV5-5,CASSLEGQLLLGVQYF
TRBJ2-7,-,TRBV10-3,CAISENPGQGILEQYF
TRBJ2-3,-,TRBV27,CASNPQGISTDTQYF
TRBJ2-7,-,TRBV13,CASLQGGLSGEQYF
TRBJ1-5,-,TRBV30,CAWRGKGNQPQHF
TRBJ1-6,-,TRBV6-6,CASTRGNDNSPLHF
TRBJ2-1,-,TRBV4-3,CASSQRGLSNEQFF
TRBJ1-1,-,TRBV4-3,CASSQRTGAVEAFF
TRBJ2-3,once,TRBV6-1,CASSEGGRTDTQYF
TRBJ2-2,once,TRBV11-2,CASSPPARGGDPSGELFF
TRBJ2-2,once,TRBV10-3,CAISVQGRMNTGELFF
TRBJ1-6,-,TRBV27,CASNWDRGGSPLHF
TRBJ2-2,-,TRBV7-9,CASSSPGPGELFF
TRBJ2-1,once,TRBV5-1,CASSPGTSGWDEQFF
TRBJ2-7,-,TRBV29-1,CSVERDRGYEQYF
TRBJ2-1,-,TRBV7-9,CASSSSGVPDNEQFF
TRBJ2-7,-,TRBV7-9,CALEGRSYEQYF
TRBJ2-1,-,TRBV7-9,CASSLGAGAAYNEQFF
TRBJ1-6,-,TRBV19,CASSFESSYNSPLHF
TRBJ1-3,-,TRBV4-3,CASSQGLTGRNTIYF
TRBJ2-5,-,TRBV7-3,CASSGNRVETETQYF
TRBJ1-1,-,TRBV9,CASSDSEGYTEAFF
TRBJ2-5,-,TRBV5-1,CASSSPDRGDHVETQYF
TRBJ2-7,-,TRBV27,CASSLSSLSSYEQYF
TRBJ1-1,-,TRBV27,CASSLAGANTEAFF
TRBJ2-3,-,TRBV7-9,CASSSRLRGPTDTQYF
TRBJ2-2,-,TRBV7-7,CASSLNGDRGLWAGELFF
TRBJ1-6,-,TRBV4-2,CASSQEVTGGRKESPLHF
TRBJ2-5,-,TRBV6-1,CASAQGETQYF
TRBJ1-1,-,TRBV19,CASSSGEVSTEAFF
TRBJ2-7,-,TRBV7-3,CASSLTRDRGDEQYF
TRBJ1-2,-,TRBV14,CASSSGTNYGYTF
TRBJ2-1,-,TRBV2,CASTRRKVINYNEQFF
TRBJ1-1,-,TRBV9,CASSVGQGGTEAFF
TRBJ1-1,-,TRBV5-1,CASKDSTYTEAFF
TRBJ2-3,-,TRBV7-9,CASSSTGRPPDTQYF
TRBJ2-1,-,TRBV9,CASSFSAGGRMNEQFF